The 25 T cell receptor beta chains in this list originate from one sample, sequenced in a study of blood T cell repertoires in COVID-19. Profiling relied on immunoSEQ multiplex PCR, and the TCRdb table lists in-frame clones only, not all of them. The table shows approximately 200,000 clones, with 65% to 90% occurring only once. Sequences were obtained from peripheral blood. The receptors here all came from a woman aged 45-59 years with acute or convalescent COVID-19.

The chain combines TRBV5-1 with TRBJ1-2; TRBD1 aligns across 8 bases. Trimming took 5 bases from V and 4 from J; bases not matched to a gene: 7. Looked up from germline, CDR1 is SGHRS and CDR2 is YFSETQ. CDR3 size: 14 residues. CDR3 region: CASRTGQGGYGYTF. DNA of the CDR3: TGCGCCAGCAGAACCGGACAGGGCGGCTATGGCTACACCTTC.

The chain has TRBV19 and TRBJ1-2; D unresolved. Trimming took 3 bases from V and 0 from J, leaving 11 bases between them. CDR1 is LNHDA and CDR2 is SQIVND in the germline V gene (reference sequence). The CDR3 is 15 residues long. The CDR3: CASSMEGTANYGYTF. CDR3 nucleotide sequence: TGTGCCAGTAGTATGGAGGGTACAGCTAACTATGGCTACACCTTC.

The V and J genes are TRBV10-3 and TRBJ1-3; 8 bases map to TRBD1. The CDR3 has 15 residues. V lost 5 bases, J lost 0 bases, and 3 bases stayed unmatched. From germline, CDR1 is ENHRY and CDR2 SYGVKD. As DNA, the CDR3 is TGTGCCATCAGTAAGGACAGGGACTCTGGAAACACCATATATTTT. Protein: CAISKDRDSGNTIYF.

The chain employs TRBV5-6 and TRBJ2-1; a possible D gene is TRBD2 (5 bases). V was cut by 7 bases and J by 9 bases, with 11 bases left in between. The CDR3 is 11 residues long. The germline CDR1 and CDR2 sequences are SGHDT and YYEEEE. As DNA, the CDR3 is TGTGCCAGCGGGAGTGGCAGTGAGCAGTTCTTC. It translates to CASGSGSEQFF.

Remarks on this clone: The junction and the germline gene differ at one end; a read error may be behind it. The V and J genes are TRBV30 and TRBJ1-6, with TRBD1 identical over 7 bases. There are 13 residues in the CDR3. Germline assignment: CDR1 GTSNPN and CDR2 SVGIG (reference sequence). CDR3 coding DNA: TGCCGGGACAGAACTGGTTCCGTTTCACCCCTCCACTTT. It specifies CRDRTGSVSPLHF.

J is TRBJ1-4 and V is TRBV4-2; no definite D call. This CDR3 is built from 18 residues. Trimming cost V 3 bases and J 0 bases, with 17 bases left between them. The germline CDR1 and CDR2 sequences are LGHNA and YNFKEQ. The CDR3 coding sequence is TGTGCCAGCAGCCAGACCCGACGGGGAGTCTCAACTAATGAAAAACTGTTTTTT. It translates to CASSQTRRGVSTNEKLFF.

The chain links TRBV9 to TRBJ2-3; D gene unclear. The germline V gene encodes CDR1 SGDLS and CDR2 YYNGEE. With 0 bases removed from V and 4 bases from J, the gap between germline ends came to 6 bases. CDR3 length: 13 amino acids. The CDR3: CASSVATPDTQYF. The CDR3 region has the DNA TGTGCCAGCAGCGTAGCTACCCCAGATACGCAGTATTTT.

The chain recombines TRBV5-5 with TRBJ2-7; D unresolved. V lost 0 bases and J 3 bases, leaving 10 bases between the germline ends. This CDR3 is 14 amino acids long. Per germline, CDR1 SGHKS and CDR2 YYEKEE (reference sequence). The CDR3 is CASSLGLVNYEQYF. DNA for the CDR3: TGTGCCAGCAGCTTGGGACTTGTTAACTACGAGCAGTACTTC.

The V gene is TRBV7-8, the J gene TRBJ2-7; 9 nucleotides line up with TRBD2. CDR1 is SGHVS and CDR2 is FQNEAQ in the germline V gene. The V segment lost 4 bases and the J segment 2 bases; nucleotides outside the gene matches: 9. The CDR3 is made up of 16 amino acids. As DNA, the CDR3 is TGTGCCAGCAGCTACGAGATCCCTAGCGGGACCTACGAGCAGTACTTC. Its protein is CASSYEIPSGTYEQYF.

V usage is TRBV7-2 and J usage is TRBJ2-2; 16 nucleotides line up with TRBD2. This CDR3 spans 18 amino acids. The germline gives CDR1 SGHTA, CDR2 FQGNSA. With 3 bases clipped from V and 7 bases from J, the junction kept 8 bases outside the gene matches. CDR3 amino acids: CASSLMGLAGGPGGELFF. The CDR3, as DNA: TGTGCCAGCAGCTTGATGGGACTAGCGGGAGGGCCCGGCGGGGAGCTGTTTTTT. Complete variable domain (other parts from reference TRBV7-2 and TRBJ2-2): GAGVSQSPSNKVTEKGKDVELRCDPISGHTALYWYRQSLGQGLEFLIYFQGNSAPDKSGLPSDRFSAERTGGSVSTLTIQRTQQEDSAVYLCASSLMGLAGGPGGELFFGEGSRLTVL.

This rearrangement joins TRBV28 to TRBJ2-1, with 9 nucleotides matching TRBD2. CDR3 length: 14 amino acids. Trimming took 2 bases from V and 7 from J; bases not matched to a gene: 3. Per the germline V gene, CDR1 is MDHEN and CDR2 is SYDVKM. In nucleotides, the CDR3 is TGTGCCAGCAGTTTAGGCGGGAGGGCTAATGAGCAGTTCTTC. This translates into CASSLGGRANEQFF.

This clone turned up a few times. V is TRBV6-4 and J is TRBJ1-2, with 9 bases matching TRBD1. Germline values: CDR1 MRHNA, CDR2 SNTAGT. CDR3 size: 14 residues. V lost 5 bases to trimming and J lost 7 bases; unmatched junction nucleotides: 8. CDR3 in DNA: TGTGCCAGCAGTCAAGAAACAGGGGGCGGTGGCTACACCTTC. As protein: CASSQETGGGGYTF.

The J gene is TRBJ1-5, the V gene TRBV30; 9 positions agree with TRBD1. CDR3 length equals 14 residues. Germline CDR1 and CDR2: GTSNPN and SVGIG (reference sequence). Unmatched junction bases numbered 7, after V lost 1 base and J lost 9 bases. CDR3 sequence (DNA): TGTGCCTGGAGTGCGGGGGACAGGGATGGGCCCCAGCATTTT. It translates to CAWSAGDRDGPQHF.

This clone came up once. This sequence joins TRBV28 and TRBJ1-5; the D is unclear. The CDR3 totals 16 residues. The V gene lost 7 bases and the J gene lost 0 bases, with 16 bases spanning the gap. Germline assignment: CDR1 MDHEN and CDR2 SYDVKM. The CDR3 nucleotides read TGTGCCAGCACTAAAGAGGTCGGAATTAGCAATCAGCCCCAGCATTTT. Residues: CASTKEVGISNQPQHF.

J is TRBJ1-2 and V is TRBV29-1, with 12 bases lining up with TRBD1. J lost 4 bases, V lost 6 bases, and 3 bases had no gene match. The CDR3 runs 13 residues. Germline CDR1 SQVTM, CDR2 ANQGSEA. CDR3 protein: CSVGTGGGYGYTF. The CDR3 region has the DNA TGCAGCGTGGGGACAGGGGGCGGCTATGGCTACACCTTC.

This clone was recorded a few times. The J gene is TRBJ1-5, the V gene TRBV27; 9 nucleotides match TRBD1. The CDR3 loop spans 15 amino acids. The J segment lost 3 bases and the V segment lost 7 bases, leaving 7 bases of the junction unmatched. The germline gives CDR1 MNHEY, CDR2 SMNVEV (reference sequence). The CDR3 DNA is TGTGCCAGCAAGAGGACAGGGGTTTTCAATCAGCCCCAGCATTTT. Its protein product is CASKRTGVFNQPQHF.

The chain uses TRBV12-3 or TRBV12-4 and TRBJ2-7, with a possible D match to TRBD1 (6 bases). This CDR3 spans 12 amino acids. The V end lost 5 bases, the J end lost 5 bases, and 10 bases lay between the germline ends. The CDR3 DNA reads TGTGCCAGCAGTGACAACAGGGACGAGCAGTACTTC. Translation: CASSDNRDEQYF.

This sequence joins TRBV28 and TRBJ2-1; 11 positions match TRBD2. The CDR3 is 15 residues long. V lost 5 bases and J lost 7; bases outside the gene matches: 7. Looked up from germline, CDR1 is MDHEN and CDR2 is SYDVKM. This CDR3 is CASSPSGRRENEQFF. In nucleotides, the CDR3 is TGTGCCAGCAGTCCTAGCGGGAGGCGGGAGAATGAGCAGTTCTTC.

This sequence joins TRBV7-9 and TRBJ2-1, with a weak D call TRBD2 (5 bases). V was shortened by 0 bases and J by 9 bases, with 12 bases between the two germline ends. The CDR3 is 14 amino acids. The germline V gene has CDR1 SEHNR and CDR2 FQNEAQ (reference sequence). The CDR3 loop is CASSLAGARIEQFF. CDR3 bases: TGTGCCAGCAGCTTAGCGGGAGCAAGGATTGAGCAGTTCTTC.

CDR3 sequence reads: CASSQTGWLNGYTF. The DNA of the CDR3 is TGTGCCAGCAGCCAAACAGGGTGGCTGAATGGCTACACCTTC. The chain combines TRBV28 with TRBJ1-2, with D possibly TRBD1 on 6 matching bases. V was clipped by 6 bases and J by 6 bases, with 17 bases between them. Germline values: CDR1 MDHEN, CDR2 SYDVKM. This CDR3 is built from 14 residues.

J is TRBJ2-5 and V is TRBV11-2; a weak D match, TRBD2 (7 bases). V lost 1 base and J 0 bases, leaving 12 bases between the germline ends. The CDR3 is 16 residues long. Germline CDR1 is SGHAT and CDR2 is FQNNGV. The CDR3: CASSLVYGGHQETQYF. In nucleotides, the CDR3 is TGTGCCAGCAGCTTAGTTTACGGGGGGCACCAAGAGACCCAGTACTTC.

The chain recombines TRBV2 with TRBJ2-7; 7 bases are shared with TRBD1. Trimming removed 4 bases from V and 7 bases from J; junction bases left unmatched: 13. Germline CDR1 and CDR2: SNHLY and FYNNEI. The CDR3 has 15 amino acids. The CDR3 loop is CASSAGTGTVSEQYF. The CDR3, as DNA: TGTGCCAGCAGTGCAGGTACCGGGACAGTTAGTGAGCAGTACTTC.

This chain uses TRBV11-3 with TRBJ2-7; perhaps TRBD1 as D (6 bases). V lost 5 bases, J lost 4 bases, and 15 bases lay in between. Per germline, CDR1 SGHNT and CDR2 YENEEA. The CDR3 totals 14 residues. Here the CDR3 reads CASSTRDKQYEQYF. CDR3 in DNA: TGTGCCAGCAGCACCCGGGACAAGCAGTACGAGCAGTACTTC.

V is TRBV6-6 and J is TRBJ1-5; maybe TRBD1 (5 bases). This CDR3 has 16 amino acids. Per the germline V gene, CDR1 is MNHNY and CDR2 is SVGAGI (reference sequence). The V end was cut by 2 bases, the J end by 3 bases, with 14 bases between. CDR3 in amino acids: CASSYGGGVNNQPQHF. CDR3 nucleotides: TGTGCCAGCAGTTACGGGGGAGGGGTGAACAATCAGCCCCAGCATTTT.

This chain uses TRBV20-1 with TRBJ1-2; D not resolved. Per the germline V gene, CDR1 is DFQATT and CDR2 is SNEGSKA (reference sequence). The CDR3 runs 11 residues. The CDR3 sequence is CTGFSNYGYTF. The DNA of the CDR3 is TGCACGGGTTTTTCTAACTATGGCTACACCTTC.